The present T cell receptor beta chain was sequenced within a study of CD8 T cells in ankylosing spondylitis. General study results and limits: Matched ankylosing spondylitis synovial fluid reportedly showed significant enrichment of disease-linked clones. In synovial fluid and blood from reactive arthritis, some motif variants were previously reported.

Worth noting for this clonotype: Its antigen is not identified.

The CDR3 is 15 residues long. In germline, CDR1 is MGHRA, CDR2 YSYEKL. The V gene lost 2 bases and the J gene lost 0 bases, with 8 bases spanning the gap. A quantitative 5'-RACE method, one with molecular barcodes, was used to make TCR beta libraries. TCRdb ran MiXCR on the 5' RACE reads and lists one entry per CDR3 protein. Of 200,000 to 250,000 distinct CDR3 sequences in the sample, approximately 30% are singletons; the top ten hold 4% to 5.5%. Sequencing was done on a sample of blood, either unsorted or a sorted T cell fraction (not recorded which). The origin of this receptor is a male donor with ankylosing spondylitis or in good health (not recorded which). This rearrangement joins TRBV4-1 to TRBJ2-1, with D perhaps TRBD2 (5 bases). The DNA for the CDR3 is TGCGCCAGCAGCCAACCGACTATCTCCTACAATGAGCAGTTCTTC. Translating it yields CASSQPTISYNEQFF.